This TCR beta chain was observed in a study of cytomegalovirus exposure and HLA in healthy donors. PCR primers comprised 60 Vbeta and 13 Jbeta primers. Measured with immunoSEQ multiplex PCR; TCRdb has only the in-frame clones, and not every one. The repertoire holds roughly 160,000 clones, with roughly four fifths as singletons. Study-wide results and caveats: TCR beta sequences reportedly predicted most subjects' HLA-A and HLA-B alleles accurately.

This clone was seen more than once but under ten times. No antigen is known for it. With V trimmed by 4 bases and J by 10 bases, 6 bases remained unmatched. This CDR3 is built from 12 residues. Germline V gene data show CDR1 as MNHEY and CDR2 as SMNVEV (reference sequence). Material: PBMCs. The TCR was taken from a man aged 60 to 69 in good health and CMV-seronegative. J is TRBJ2-5 and V is TRBV27; 7 bases fit TRBD2. The CDR3 coding sequence is TGTGCCAGCAGTTCATCCACGGGGGGCCAGTACTTC. Its protein product is CASSSSTGGQYF.